These 29 T cell receptor beta chains share one sample of origin, sequenced in a study of identical twins. TCRdb called the 5' RACE reads again in MiXCR, with one record for every CDR3 protein. The sample has roughly 570,000 distinct CDR3 sequences, roughly 9.5% seen once; the top ten hold roughly 3%. Separately, the same data were catalogued under a study of yellow fever vaccine responses in identical twins.

What was sequenced was PBMCs. The origin of the receptors is a woman under 30 in good health.

This clonotype was observed a handful of times. CDR3 protein: CASSPRGFSGRAGTGELFF. The CDR3 DNA reads TGTGCCAGCAGTCCCCGCGGTTTTAGCGGGAGGGCGGGCACCGGGGAGCTGTTTTTT. The chain recombines TRBV28 with TRBJ2-2, with 11 bases fitting TRBD2. J was trimmed by 4 bases and V by 5 bases; bases with no gene match: 15. The CDR3 loop spans 19 amino acids. Germline V CDR1 and CDR2: MDHEN, SYDVKM.

This clonotype was counted only a few times. V gene TRBV19 combines with J gene TRBJ1-1; D is unclear. The CDR3 sequence is 13 residues long. The germline gives CDR1 LNHDA, CDR2 SQIVND (reference sequence). V was clipped by 5 bases and J by 3 bases, with 10 bases between them. The chain's CDR3 is CASSQTKDTEAFF. The DNA for the CDR3 is TGTGCCAGTAGTCAGACAAAGGACACTGAAGCTTTCTTT. Together with reference TRBV19 and TRBJ1-1, the CDR3 gives the full variable domain: DGGITQSPKYLFRKEGQNVTLSCEQNLNHDAMYWYRQDPGQGLRLIYYSQIVNDFQKGDIAEGYSVSREKKESFPLTVTSAQKNPTAFYLCASSQTKDTEAFFGQGTRLTVV.

This clonotype was detected a few times. This sequence joins TRBV20-1 and TRBJ2-5; no reliable D call. V lost 0 bases, J lost 6 bases, and 8 bases lay in between. The length of the CDR3 is 12 residues. Germline loops: CDR1 DFQATT, CDR2 SNEGSKA (reference sequence). The CDR3 nucleotides are TGCAGTGCTAGAGATATCGGCAAGACCCAGTACTTC. This sequence encodes CSARDIGKTQYF.

This clonotype turned up a few times. V and J are TRBV2 and TRBJ1-5, with D unresolved. From germline, CDR1 is SNHLY and CDR2 FYNNEI. Trimming pared 4 bases from V and 2 bases from J, leaving 12 bases between. This CDR3 spans 15 amino acids. CDR3 region: CASSGGVPGNQPQHF. The DNA for the CDR3 is TGTGCCAGCAGTGGCGGGGTCCCTGGCAATCAGCCCCAGCATTTT.

The chain employs TRBV15 and TRBJ2-5, with 10 bases matching TRBD2. The CDR3 runs to 18 residues. Germline CDR1 LNHNV, CDR2 YYDKDF (reference sequence). V lost 0 bases, J lost 3 bases, and 10 bases stayed unmatched. CDR3 region: CATSRDPQREGVEETQYF. CDR3 DNA: TGTGCCACCAGCAGAGATCCACAGCGGGAGGGGGTAGAAGAGACCCAGTACTTC.

This rearrangement joins TRBV5-1 to TRBJ2-1; tentative D call: TRBD2 (6 bases). With 3 bases removed from V and 10 bases from J, the gap between germline ends came to 17 bases. From germline, CDR1 is SGHRS and CDR2 YFSETQ. The CDR3 sequence is 14 residues long. DNA for the CDR3: TGCGCCAGCAGCTCTACTCCTACTAGCCTAGAGCAGTTCTTC. This encodes CASSSTPTSLEQFF.

The chain is built from TRBV4-3 and TRBJ2-7; no clear D gene. CDR1 is LGHNA, CDR2 YSLEER, per germline. The CDR3 runs 14 residues. V lost 1 base and J 1 base, leaving 8 bases between the germline ends. The chain's CDR3 is CASSQGWRSYEQYF. CDR3 nucleotide sequence: TGCGCCAGCAGCCAAGGGTGGCGGTCCTACGAGCAGTACTTC.

The rearrangement joins TRBV27 to TRBJ1-2; no definite D call. This CDR3 has 14 residues. V was clipped by 6 bases and J by 4 bases, with 15 bases between them. Germline values: CDR1 MNHEY, CDR2 SMNVEV (reference sequence). The CDR3 coding sequence is TGTGCCAGCAGAGACCCCCGGGTTCCCTATGGCTACACCTTC. Its translation: CASRDPRVPYGYTF.

This clonotype showed up many times. This chain uses TRBV20-1 with TRBJ2-1, with 12 positions matching TRBD2. CDR3 size: 14 residues. J lost 5 bases, V lost 1 base, and 0 bases had no gene match. Germline V gives CDR1 DFQATT, CDR2 SNEGSKA (reference sequence). The CDR3: CSARASGRDNEQFF. CDR3 coding DNA: TGCAGTGCTAGAGCTAGCGGGAGGGACAATGAGCAGTTCTTC.

CDR3 nucleotides: TGTGCCAGCAGTCCGTCCCCGGGTGTAGGGGGAAACACCATATATTTT. Translation gives CASSPSPGVGGNTIYF. The chain uses TRBV6-5 and TRBJ1-3; D is ambiguous. The CDR3 sequence is 16 residues long. Germline lookup yields CDR1 MNHEY and CDR2 SVGAGI. Deletions cut 5 bases from V and 4 bases from J, with 18 bases between.

This clonotype has a count of ten or more. The J gene is TRBJ2-2, the V gene TRBV12-3 or TRBV12-4, with D possibly called TRBD1 or TRBD2 (6 bases each). V lost 3 bases and J lost 6, with 14 bases in between. The CDR3 covers 15 residues. The CDR3 loop reads CASSFPGGAAGELFF. CDR3 nucleotides: TGTGCCAGCAGTTTCCCCGGGGGCGCAGCCGGGGAGCTGTTTTTT.

V and J are TRBV20-1 and TRBJ2-6; maybe TRBD2 (5 bases). The germline V gene encodes CDR1 DFQATT and CDR2 SNEGSKA (reference sequence). The CDR3 runs 13 residues. CDR3 in amino acids: CRRQSSGANVLTF. The CDR3 DNA is TGCCGGAGGCAAAGCTCTGGGGCCAACGTCCTGACTTTC.

This chain joins TRBV3-1 and TRBJ2-3; D uncertain. CDR3 length: 17 residues. V lost 1 base and J 0 bases, leaving 14 bases between the germline ends. Germline V CDR1 and CDR2: LGHDT, YNNKEL (reference sequence). The CDR3 DNA is TGTGCCAGCAGCCAAGTACGGACGGAGAAAAGCACAGATACGCAGTATTTT. Translation gives CASSQVRTEKSTDTQYF.

In this sample, this clonotype turned up a few times. The V and J genes are TRBV7-2 and TRBJ1-5; TRBD1 is a possible D gene (5 bases). V lost 7 bases to trimming and J lost 4 bases, with 11 bases between them. Looked up from germline, CDR1 is SGHTA and CDR2 is FQGNSA. There are 13 residues in the CDR3. CDR3 coding DNA: TGTGCCAGCACCGGGACGGCGAATCAGCCCCAGCATTTT. This codes for CASTGTANQPQHF.

Only a few counts were recorded for this clonotype. J is TRBJ2-7 and V is TRBV7-8; 7 bases align to TRBD2. The trim removed 5 bases at V and 4 bases at J, leaving 8 bases unmatched. Germline CDR1 and CDR2: SGHVS and FQNEAQ. CDR3 size: 14 residues. The CDR3 protein is CASSAPSGLYEQYF. DNA of the CDR3: TGTGCCAGCAGCGCTCCTAGCGGTTTGTACGAGCAGTACTTC.

This clonotype came up a few times. The rearrangement uses TRBV7-9 and TRBJ2-1; weak D call: TRBD2 (5 bases). This CDR3 has 13 residues. V was pared by 9 bases and J by 8 bases, with 17 bases between. Germline lookup yields CDR1 SEHNR and CDR2 FQNEAQ (reference sequence). DNA of the CDR3: TGTGCCAGTGGCCGGGGTGGTGTTTATGAGCAGTTCTTC. Protein sequence: CASGRGGVYEQFF.

The rearrangement uses TRBV10-3 and TRBJ2-7; tentative D call: TRBD2 (5 bases). With 8 bases removed from V and 3 bases from J, the gap between germline ends came to 8 bases. Germline CDR1 ENHRY, CDR2 SYGVKD. This CDR3 has 11 residues. This chain's CDR3 is CAIARDYEQYF. The DNA for the CDR3 is TGTGCCATCGCCCGGGACTACGAGCAGTACTTC.

This clonotype occurred a few times. The chain has TRBV3-1 and TRBJ2-7; D is perhaps TRBD1 (6 bases). The CDR3 has 13 amino acids. Trimming took 2 bases from V and 3 from J, leaving 8 bases between them. Germline loops: CDR1 LGHDT, CDR2 YNNKEL (reference sequence). Written as DNA, the CDR3 is TGTGCCAGCAGCCAATACAGGGACTACGAGCAGTACTTC. Translation gives CASSQYRDYEQYF.

This clonotype has only a few counts. The CDR3 DNA follows: TGTGCCAGCAGTAATCCGAGAGCGGGATCAACCTACGAGCAGTACTTC. It yields the protein CASSNPRAGSTYEQYF. This chain joins TRBV6-2 or TRBV6-3 and TRBJ2-7, with 7 bases matching TRBD2. In germline, CDR1 is MNHEY, CDR2 SVGEGT. The CDR3 has 16 amino acids. Germline trimming cut 5 bases from V and 2 bases from J; bases unmatched to any gene: 12.

V and J are TRBV3-1 and TRBJ1-1, with 8 bases fitting TRBD1. Germline loops: CDR1 LGHDT, CDR2 YNNKEL (reference sequence). The length of the CDR3 is 15 residues. Germline trimming cut 3 bases from V and 6 bases from J; bases unmatched to any gene: 9. This chain's CDR3 is CASSQIAGQGAEAFF. CDR3 DNA: TGTGCCAGCAGCCAGATAGCCGGACAGGGCGCTGAAGCTTTCTTT.

This clonotype has only a few counts. The genes are TRBV12-3 or TRBV12-4 and TRBJ1-6, with D perhaps TRBD1 (6 bases). The CDR3 contains 14 residues. V gave up 7 bases and J gave up 7 bases, with 14 bases separating them. The CDR3 protein is CASTAGTPNSPLHF. The CDR3 coding sequence is TGTGCCAGCACCGCAGGGACACCGAATTCACCCCTCCACTTT.

The gene calls are TRBV27 and TRBJ2-3; D remains ambiguous. Germline V gene lookup returns CDR1 MNHEY and CDR2 SMNVEV (reference sequence). V lost 4 bases, J lost 9 bases, and 14 bases lay in between. CDR3 length equals 13 residues. In nucleotides, the CDR3 is TGTGCCAGCAGTTCGCCGGGCCCCGCGACGCAGTATTTT. Its translation: CASSSPGPATQYF.

This clonotype was observed at least ten times. The CDR3 nucleotides are TGTGCCAGCAGTTTAAGCGGAACCTCCTACGAGCAGTACTTC. Its protein is CASSLSGTSYEQYF. The rearrangement joins TRBV12-3 or TRBV12-4 to TRBJ2-7; TRBD2 might be the D (5 bases). Trimming left V 2 bases short and J 0 bases short, with 8 bases between. The CDR3 has 14 residues.

This clonotype was observed many times. The chain uses TRBV29-1 and TRBJ2-7; TRBD1 aligns across 8 bases. This CDR3 is 13 amino acids long. CDR1 and CDR2 (germline): SQVTM, ANQGSEA. V lost 6 bases, J lost 3 bases, and 7 bases stayed unmatched. The CDR3 nucleotides are TGCAGCGTACACGACAGGGGACTCTACGAGCAGTACTTC. Protein product: CSVHDRGLYEQYF.

This clonotype was seen many times. The chain is built from TRBV25-1 and TRBJ2-7, with D perhaps TRBD1 (6 bases). CDR1 and CDR2 (germline): MGHDK, SYGVNS. The CDR3 has 15 residues. V lost 6 bases to trimming and J lost 1 base, with 16 bases between them. CDR3: CASRGTGIFSYEQYF. The CDR3 nucleotides are TGTGCCAGCAGGGGAACAGGGATATTTTCCTACGAGCAGTACTTC.

The chain links TRBV11-2 to TRBJ2-7; D is unresolved. Trimming took off 5 bases at V and 3 bases at J, with 14 bases between the two ends. CDR1 is SGHAT and CDR2 is FQNNGV in the germline V gene. The CDR3 totals 14 residues. CDR3 loop: CASSPILGDYEQYF. DNA of the CDR3: TGTGCCAGCAGCCCAATTCTAGGAGACTACGAGCAGTACTTC.

The chain couples TRBV7-9 to TRBJ2-4, with D perhaps TRBD2 (7 bases). This CDR3 contains 16 residues. The germline V and J ends were trimmed by 5 bases and 1 base, with 15 bases remaining between them. From germline, CDR1 is SEHNR and CDR2 FQNEAQ (reference sequence). The CDR3 here is CASSPRGAEAKNIQYF. The CDR3 DNA follows: TGTGCCAGCAGCCCACGGGGGGCTGAGGCCAAAAACATTCAGTACTTC.

This rearrangement joins TRBV7-2 to TRBJ1-2; D is ambiguous. Germline V gene lookup returns CDR1 SGHTA and CDR2 FQGNSA. The CDR3 runs 15 residues. V was pared by 1 base and J by 4 bases, with 13 bases between. CDR3 sequence reads: CASSLGADLIYGYTF. For the CDR3, the DNA is TGTGCCAGCAGCTTAGGGGCAGATTTAATCTATGGCTACACCTTC.

This clonotype appeared many times. The J gene is TRBJ2-3, the V gene TRBV4-3; D unresolved. The CDR3 length is 15 residues. CDR1 is LGHNA and CDR2 is YSLEER in the germline V gene. Trimming shortened V by 1 base and J by 2 bases, and 10 bases separated the two germline ends. The CDR3 DNA follows: TGCGCCAGCAGCCAAGCACAGCTAGTCACAGATACGCAGTATTTT. Translating it yields CASSQAQLVTDTQYF.